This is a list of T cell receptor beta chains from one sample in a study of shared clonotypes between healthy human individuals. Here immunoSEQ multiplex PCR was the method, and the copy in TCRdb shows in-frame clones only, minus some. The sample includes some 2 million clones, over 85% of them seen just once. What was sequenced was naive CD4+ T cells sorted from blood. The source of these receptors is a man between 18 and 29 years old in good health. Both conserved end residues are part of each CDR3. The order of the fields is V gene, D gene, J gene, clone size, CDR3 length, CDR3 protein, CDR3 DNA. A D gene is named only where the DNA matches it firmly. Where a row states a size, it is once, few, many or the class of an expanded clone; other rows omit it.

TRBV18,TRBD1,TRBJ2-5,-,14,CASSLLGTEETQYF,TGTGCCAGCTCACTCCTCGGGACAGAAGAGACCCAGTACTTC
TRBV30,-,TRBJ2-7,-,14,CAWSVVGISYEQYF,TGTGCCTGGAGTGTAGTAGGGATTTCCTACGAGCAGTACTTC
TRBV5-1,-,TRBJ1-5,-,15,CASDCITGCSQPQHF,TGCGCCAGCGACTGTATTACAGGCTGCTCTCAGCCCCAGCATTTT
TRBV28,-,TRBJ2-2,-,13,CATINEWAGELFF,TGTGCCACCATCAACGAGTGGGCCGGGGAGCTGTTTTTT
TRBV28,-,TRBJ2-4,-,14,CASSFSWGLGVQYF,TGTGCCAGCAGTTTCAGTTGGGGGCTTGGGGTTCAGTACTTC
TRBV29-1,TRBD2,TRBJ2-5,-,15,CSVAPPSSGQETQYF,TGCAGCGTTGCCCCTCCGTCTAGCGGTCAAGAGACCCAGTACTTC
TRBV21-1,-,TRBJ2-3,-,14,CASVTGGRPDTQYF,TGTGCCAGCGTAACGGGAGGCCGCCCAGATACGCAGTATTTT
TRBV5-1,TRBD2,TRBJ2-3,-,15,CASSLAGLASGTQYF,TGCGCCAGCAGCTTGGCCGGACTAGCGAGTGGTACGCAGTATTTT
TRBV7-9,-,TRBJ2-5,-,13,CASSLGNQETQYF,TGTGCCAGCAGCTTGGGGAACCAAGAGACCCAGTACTTC
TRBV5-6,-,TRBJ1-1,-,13,CASSGVGPVAAFF,TGTGCCAGCTCCGGAGTGGGCCCCGTGGCGGCTTTCTTT
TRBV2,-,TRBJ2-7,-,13,CASSVGLTGEQYF,TGTGCCAGCAGTGTAGGACTGACGGGGGAGCAGTACTTC
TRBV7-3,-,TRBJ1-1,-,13,CASTLGVNTEAFF,TGTGCCAGCACCTTGGGGGTGAACACTGAAGCTTTCTTT
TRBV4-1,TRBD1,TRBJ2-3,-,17,CASRPLNRGQSTDTQYF,TGCGCCAGCAGACCCTTGAACAGGGGGCAAAGCACAGATACGCAGTATTTT
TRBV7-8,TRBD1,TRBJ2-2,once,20,CASSLISVVGTGLNTGELFF,TGTGCCAGCAGCTTAATATCTGTGGTTGGGACAGGGCTAAACACCGGGGAGCTGTTTTTT
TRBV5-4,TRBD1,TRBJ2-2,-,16,CASSRQGQGKTGELFF,TGTGCCAGCAGCCGCCAGGGACAGGGAAAAACCGGGGAGCTGTTTTTT
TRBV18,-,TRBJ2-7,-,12,CASSPASNEQYF,TGTGCCAGCTCACCGGCTTCAAACGAGCAGTACTTC
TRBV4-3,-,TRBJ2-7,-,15,CASSQVASDSYEQYF,TGCGCCAGCAGCCAAGTTGCTAGTGACTCCTACGAGCAGTACTTC
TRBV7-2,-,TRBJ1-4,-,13,CASSLMGEEKLFF,TGTGCCAGCAGCTTAATGGGTGAGGAAAAACTGTTTTTT
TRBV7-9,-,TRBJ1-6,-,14,CATHDRRNNSPLHF,TGTGCCACCCACGACCGACGTAATAATTCACCCCTCCACTTT
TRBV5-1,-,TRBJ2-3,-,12,CASSLTTDTQYF,TGCGCCAGCAGCCTTACCACAGATACGCAGTATTTT
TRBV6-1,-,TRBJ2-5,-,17,CASSERGANRRRETQYF,TGTGCCAGCAGTGAAAGGGGGGCCAATCGAAGAAGAGAGACCCAGTACTTC
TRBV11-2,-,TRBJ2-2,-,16,CASSLVYRTNTGELFF,TGTGCCAGCAGCTTAGTTTACCGGACCAACACCGGGGAGCTGTTTTTT
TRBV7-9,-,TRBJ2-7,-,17,CASSLGWTGTDYYEQYF,TGTGCCAGCAGCTTAGGATGGACCGGGACCGACTACTACGAGCAGTACTTC
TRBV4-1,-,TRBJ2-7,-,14,CASSQAEFVGEQYF,TGCGCCAGCAGCCAAGCGGAGTTTGTAGGGGAGCAGTACTTC
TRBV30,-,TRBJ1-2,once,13,CAWSPRGTYGYTF,TGTGCCTGGAGTCCCCGCGGGACATATGGCTACACCTTC
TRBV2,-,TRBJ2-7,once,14,CASSLDGSRYEQYF,TGTGCCAGCAGTCTGGACGGGAGCCGCTACGAGCAGTACTTC
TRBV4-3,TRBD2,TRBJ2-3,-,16,CASSQGLAASTDTQYF,TGCGCCAGCAGCCAAGGCCTAGCGGCCAGCACAGATACGCAGTATTTT
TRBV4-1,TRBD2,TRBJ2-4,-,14,CASSQAGEGHPQYF,TGCGCCAGCAGCCAAGCCGGGGAGGGTCACCCACAGTACTTC
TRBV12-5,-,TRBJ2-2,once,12,CASGPYTGELFF,TGTGCTAGTGGTCCCTACACCGGGGAGCTGTTTTTT
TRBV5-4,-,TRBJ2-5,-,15,CASSLEDREGETQYF,TGTGCCAGCAGCTTGGAGGACAGGGAGGGTGAGACCCAGTACTTC
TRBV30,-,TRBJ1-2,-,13,CAWNPERGTGYTF,TGTGCCTGGAATCCGGAACGAGGGACCGGCTACACCTTC
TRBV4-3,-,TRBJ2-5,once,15,CASSQGGVLPETQYF,TGCGCCAGCAGCCAAGGGGGTGTTTTACCGGAGACCCAGTACTTC
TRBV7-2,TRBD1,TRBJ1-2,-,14,CASSKDRDWYGYTF,TGTGCCAGCAGCAAGGACAGGGATTGGTATGGCTACACCTTC
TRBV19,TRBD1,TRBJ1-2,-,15,CASSMFLQGEYGYTF,TGTGCCAGTAGTATGTTTCTGCAGGGGGAATATGGCTACACCTTC
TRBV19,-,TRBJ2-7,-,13,CASSGRPGREQYF,TGTGCCAGTAGTGGTCGACCGGGGAGAGAACAGTACTTC
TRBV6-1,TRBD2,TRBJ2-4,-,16,CASSEAWGGGKHIQYF,TGTGCCAGCAGTGAAGCATGGGGGGGAGGGAAGCACATTCAGTACTTC
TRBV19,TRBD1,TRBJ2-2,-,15,CATAVGQTNTGELFF,TGTGCCACCGCTGTGGGACAGACGAACACCGGGGAGCTGTTTTTT
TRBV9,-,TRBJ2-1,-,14,CASSVEGGFDEQFF,TGTGCCAGCAGCGTAGAAGGGGGTTTCGATGAGCAGTTCTTC
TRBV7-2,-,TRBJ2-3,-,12,CASSSRGSAQYF,TGTGCCAGCAGCTCCAGGGGATCGGCGCAGTATTTT
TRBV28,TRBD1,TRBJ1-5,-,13,CASSDRENQPQHF,TGTGCCAGCAGCGACAGGGAGAATCAGCCCCAGCATTTT
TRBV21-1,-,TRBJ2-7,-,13,CASSKSRGNEQYF,TGTGCCAGCAGCAAAAGTAGGGGGAACGAGCAGTACTTC
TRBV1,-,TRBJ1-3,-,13,CTRDGDSGNTIYF,TGCACCAGGGATGGAGACTCTGGAAACACCATATATTTT
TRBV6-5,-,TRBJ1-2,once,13,CATMQQGLDGYTF,TGTGCCACCATGCAACAGGGATTGGATGGCTACACCTTC
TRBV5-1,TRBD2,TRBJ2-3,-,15,CASSFPSGPTDTQYF,TGCGCCAGCAGCTTCCCTAGCGGTCCCACAGATACGCAGTATTTT
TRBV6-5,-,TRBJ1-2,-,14,CASSYSVLREGRTF,TGTGCCAGCAGTTACTCGGTCCTGCGGGAAGGAAGGACCTTC